This TCR beta chain was recovered during a study of blood T cells in healthy people across ages. A second PCR of roughly 7 to 11 cycles used a sample-barcoded 5' primer and a J-beta primer mix. From the 5' RACE reads, TCRdb called clonotypes with MiXCR, one entry per CDR3 protein. The table shows about 750,000 distinct CDR3 sequences, with approximately 55% occurring only once. Investigators took about 9.4 milliliters of peripheral blood from every donor. The sample was blood. The origin of this receptor is an elderly man in good health.

CDR3: CASRERNEQYF. The CDR3, as DNA: TGTGCCAGCAGGGAAAGGAATGAGCAGTACTTC. The chain is built from TRBV12-3 or TRBV12-4 and TRBJ2-5; D ambiguous. This CDR3 has 11 residues. Deletions cut 6 bases from V and 11 bases from J, with 13 bases between.